This T cell receptor (beta chain) appears in the sequencing data of a study of STAT5B mutations in CD4+ large granular lymphocyte leukemia. This CDR3 comprises 15 residues. V was cut by 2 bases and J by 4 bases, with 14 bases left in between. Germline CDR1 MNHEY, CDR2 SVGAGI. Sequencing was performed with immunoSEQ multiplex PCR; in TCRdb, only in-frame clones are kept and a portion is missing. The sample includes 30,000 to 40,000 clones, around 76% of them seen just once. This chain links TRBV6-5 with TRBJ1-1, with D perhaps TRBD1 (6 bases). The sequence came from a human donor in good health. Sequencing was done on a sample of CD4+ T cells from blood buffy coats. DNA of the CDR3: TGTGCCAGCAGTTACCGGGCCAGGGGCAGCACTGAAGCTTTCTTT. Its protein product is CASSYRARGSTEAFF.